Presented here are 13 T cell receptor beta chains from one specimen sequenced in a study of T cell responses to AZD1222 COVID-19 vaccine. The table came from immunoSEQ multiplex PCR; TCRdb's copy has only in-frame clones and leaves some out. The repertoire includes more than 120,000 clones, roughly nine tenths of them detected once, and about a tenth sits in the top ten. The input for sequencing was peripheral blood, taken 28 days after the second AZD1222 dose. These receptors came from an adult who received the AZD1222 COVID-19 vaccine.

The CDR3 here is CASSLSQGPGNTIYF. In DNA form, the CDR3 reads TGTGCCAGCAGTTTATCCCAGGGGCCTGGAAACACCATATATTTT. This chain links TRBV28 with TRBJ1-3; tentative D call: TRBD1 (6 bases). Trimming pared 1 base from V and 2 bases from J, leaving 9 bases between. Germline V gene lookup returns CDR1 MDHEN and CDR2 SYDVKM. This CDR3 spans 15 amino acids.

V gene TRBV28 combines with J gene TRBJ2-1, with TRBD2 matching over 8 bases. The CDR3 covers 15 residues. The ends lost 7 bases at V and 6 bases at J; junction bases unmatched: 11. The germline gives CDR1 MDHEN, CDR2 SYDVKM. The CDR3 loop is CASTSEVAGSNEQFF. The CDR3 DNA reads as TGTGCCAGCACGAGTGAGGTAGCGGGGTCCAATGAGCAGTTCTTC.

The rearrangement uses TRBV5-4 and TRBJ1-2, with 10 bases lining up with TRBD1. CDR1 is SGHNT, CDR2 YYREEE, per germline (reference sequence). J gave up 4 bases and V 4 bases, and 7 bases lay outside the gene matches. The CDR3 spans 15 residues. CDR3 DNA sequence: TGTGCCAGCAGCACAGGCCGGGACAGGGGCTATGGCTACACCTTC. Its translation is CASSTGRDRGYGYTF.

The rearrangement links TRBV6-1 to TRBJ2-5, with D possibly called TRBD1 or TRBD2 (6 bases each). V was trimmed by 2 bases and J by 4 bases, leaving 11 bases between them. Germline lookup yields CDR1 MNHNS and CDR2 SASEGT. The CDR3 spans 14 residues. The CDR3 here is CASSELGGLETQYF. The CDR3 DNA reads TGTGCCAGCAGTGAACTCGGGGGCCTAGAGACCCAGTACTTC.

The chain recombines TRBV24-1 with TRBJ2-3, with D perhaps TRBD1 (6 bases). The ends were cut back, 9 bases at V and 6 bases at J, with 12 bases in the middle. The CDR3 totals 12 residues. Looked up from germline, CDR1 is KGHDR and CDR2 is SFDVKD. CDR3 sequence reads: CATSNRADTQYF. CDR3 nucleotides: TGTGCCACCTCCAACAGGGCCGATACGCAGTATTTT.

V gene TRBV6-5 combines with J gene TRBJ1-1, with a tentative D call TRBD1 (6 bases). Germline V gene data show CDR1 as MNHEY and CDR2 as SVGAGI. V lost 5 bases and J 2 bases, leaving 12 bases between the germline ends. The CDR3 is 14 amino acids. DNA of the CDR3: TGTGCCAGCAGTACCAGCAGGGGAAACACTGAAGCTTTCTTT. Translation gives CASSTSRGNTEAFF.

The J gene is TRBJ1-6, the V gene TRBV4-2; 11 bases match TRBD1. The V segment lost 0 bases and the J segment 10 bases; nucleotides outside the gene matches: 11. Germline CDR1 and CDR2: LGHNA and YNFKEQ. The CDR3 sequence is 18 residues long. CDR3 coding DNA: TGTGCCAGCAGCCAAGAGGCCTCCGGGACAGGGGGGCGATCACCCCTCCACTTT. As protein: CASSQEASGTGGRSPLHF.

The CDR3 sequence: CASSFHGTNKAFF. In nucleotides, the CDR3 is TGTGCCAGCAGTTTTCACGGGACAAACAAAGCTTTCTTT. V usage is TRBV27 and J usage is TRBJ1-1, with a possible D match to TRBD1 (6 bases). Deletions cut 3 bases from V and 9 bases from J, with 14 bases between. CDR1 is MNHEY, CDR2 SMNVEV, per germline (reference sequence). CDR3 length: 13 amino acids.

The rearrangement uses TRBV19 and TRBJ1-5, with no clear D. Between the trimmed V and J ends, which lost 10 bases and 0 bases, there was a span of 16 bases. Germline CDR1 is LNHDA and CDR2 is SQIVND (reference sequence). The CDR3 consists of 15 residues. The CDR3 DNA is TGTGCCACCTCACTCCGTTATGATAGCAATCAGCCCCAGCATTTT. Protein: CATSLRYDSNQPQHF.

This sequence joins TRBV4-3 and TRBJ2-5; possibly TRBD1 or TRBD2 for D (5 bases each). V lost 1 base and J lost 5, with 11 bases in between. CDR1 LGHNA and CDR2 YSLEER come from the germline V gene. The CDR3 runs to 14 residues. The CDR3 loop is CASSQARGRETQYF. The CDR3 nucleotides read TGCGCCAGCAGCCAAGCCCGGGGCCGTGAGACCCAGTACTTC.

The chain carries TRBV5-4 and TRBJ2-7, with 9 nucleotides matching TRBD2. V lost 2 bases to trimming and J lost 0 bases; unmatched junction nucleotides: 3. Germline CDR1 SGHNT, CDR2 YYREEE (reference sequence). The CDR3 consists of 15 residues. The CDR3 DNA is TGTGCCAGCAGCTTCCCTAGCGGGAACTCCTACGAGCAGTACTTC. Its protein product is CASSFPSGNSYEQYF.

The V gene is TRBV10-3, the J gene TRBJ1-2; D might be TRBD1 (5 bases). V was clipped by 3 bases and J by 5 bases, with 13 bases between them. This CDR3 is built from 14 residues. The germline CDR1 and CDR2 sequences are ENHRY and SYGVKD. DNA for the CDR3: TGTGCCATCAGTGAATTCGCAGGGACGTATGGCTACACCTTC. Its translation: CAISEFAGTYGYTF.

This chain links TRBV2 with TRBJ2-2, with TRBD1 identical over 8 bases. The CDR3 covers 14 residues. Germline CDR1 SNHLY, CDR2 FYNNEI. Trimming removed 3 bases from V and 6 bases from J; junction bases left unmatched: 3. CDR3 in amino acids: CASSEQGAAGELFF. Here the CDR3 DNA reads TGTGCCAGCAGTGAGCAGGGGGCGGCCGGGGAGCTGTTTTTT.